Listed below are T cell receptor beta chains from one sample, sequenced in a study of T cells expressing NK-cell markers. Using the 5' RACE reads, TCRdb records one entry per CDR3 protein without DNA. Recorded for this sample: some 300,000 distinct CDR3 sequences. The source material was blood T cells: a sorted CD56 or NKG2C T cell subset, CD4+ or CD8+ T cells, or bulk PBMC T cells (not recorded which). Receptors originate from a man aged 18-30 years in good health. Both conserved end residues are part of each CDR3. Fields, in order: V gene, J gene, CDR3 protein.

>TRBV7-6|TRBJ1-1
CASSLKDRAEAFF
>TRBV4-3|TRBJ1-5
CASSQDWRSNQPQHF
>TRBV7-8|TRBJ1-4
CASANGATNEKLFF
>TRBV29-1|TRBJ2-1
CSGWDSLPPVEQFF
>TRBV4-1|TRBJ2-2
CASSQGAQGSNTGELFF
>TRBV24-1|TRBJ2-1
CATSDQTSGDYNEQFF
>TRBV6-1|TRBJ2-3
CALTWGGDTDTQYF
>TRBV20-1|TRBJ2-3
CSASGGASGRLSTDTQYF
>TRBV11-2|TRBJ2-2
CASNPAALGGELFF
>TRBV12-3/TRBV12-4|TRBJ2-3
CASSPTTKGDTQYF
>TRBV11-2|TRBJ2-5
CASSSSPKDGLETQYF
>TRBV5-1|TRBJ2-5
CASSSTGGTETQYF
>TRBV20-1|TRBJ2-7
CRAGTSGYEQYF
>TRBV5-5|TRBJ1-2
CASSLGVANYGYTF
>TRBV29-1|TRBJ1-4
CSVEDQDIYEKLFF
>TRBV20-1|TRBJ1-4
CSAREVVYEKLFF
>TRBV20-1|TRBJ2-7
CSARDRLALGYEQYF
>TRBV10-3|TRBJ2-2
CAISEGTEQRELFF
>TRBV4-1|TRBJ2-5
CASSRVGQLLETQYF
>TRBV29-1|TRBJ2-5
CSVSSPLSEAGETQYF
>TRBV14|TRBJ2-1
CASSQDPAGRDEQFF
>TRBV27|TRBJ2-7
CASSLGLGEQYF
>TRBV12-3/TRBV12-4|TRBJ2-2
CASSAGTSGRVGTGELFF
>TRBV2|TRBJ1-1
CASTARTGVEAFF
>TRBV5-4|TRBJ2-3
CASRYRGTDTQYF
>TRBV7-2|TRBJ2-7
CASSLGVRKDEQYF
>TRBV20-1|TRBJ2-1
CSARRFTGGLANNEQFF
>TRBV27|TRBJ1-2
CASSSRDLYGYTF
>TRBV10-3|TRBJ1-1
CAISAAGTGGTEAFF
>TRBV20-1|TRBJ2-1
CSARQGVGNEQFF
>TRBV6-5|TRBJ2-1
CASSYWRSSYNEQFF
>TRBV20-1|TRBJ2-3
CSANPPSGRSTDTQYF
>TRBV6-1|TRBJ2-7
CASRNTGLARYEQYF
>TRBV6-4|TRBJ2-2
CASSDSLRRTNTGELFF
>TRBV2|TRBJ1-3
CASSEEGVGNTIYF
>TRBV5-1|TRBJ2-7
CASSRRGPTYEQYF
>TRBV4-2|TRBJ2-3
CASSPDWSTDTQYF
>TRBV11-3|TRBJ2-3
CASSRVTGAMADTQYF
>TRBV12-3/TRBV12-4|TRBJ2-7
CASSRGSSSYEQYF
>TRBV27|TRBJ2-2
CASSFLVANTGELFF
>TRBV20-1|TRBJ2-5
CSALGTSGRAGETQYF
>TRBV6-5|TRBJ2-7
CASSYSGLAAEQYF
>TRBV7-2|TRBJ2-2
CASSRRLGPGELFF
>TRBV29-1|TRBJ2-7
CRPEVTGGSGNEQYF
>TRBV27|TRBJ2-3
CASSFGLAGLGGDTQYF
>TRBV29-1|TRBJ2-5
CSVSMTSGDQETQYF
>TRBV5-4|TRBJ2-6
CASSLDATGASGANVLTF
>TRBV6-2/TRBV6-3|TRBJ2-7
CASSIDRADYEQYF